The present T cell receptor (beta chain) was sequenced within a study of shared T cell receptors in the human thymus. The V and J ends lost 5 bases and 3 bases, in that order; junction bases with no gene match: 10. The V gene's germline CDR1 is SGHRS and CDR2 YFSETQ. The CDR3 is 17 amino acids. This table comes from immunoSEQ multiplex PCR, and its TCRdb copy is limited to in-frame clones, with some not included. The sample carries under 700,000 clones, around 78% recorded once. These data were likewise used in another study, on human thymus T cells. That work contributes: Serving as donors were healthy Finnish infants, each of whom was having open corrective surgery for congenital heart defects. It was from resections taken during corrective heart surgery that the thymus tissue came. Repertoires sampled from thymus and blood appeared biased in V and J gene usage. Unrelated individuals reportedly shared highly overlapping thymic TCR repertoires.

The genes are TRBV5-1 and TRBJ2-2, with 10 bases identical to TRBD2. Sequencing was performed on thymocytes. The sequence was obtained from a boy under three years old with a congenital heart defect. In DNA, the CDR3 is TGCGCCAGCAGAGCTTCAGAAGCGGGGGGGGACACCGGGGAGCTGTTTTTT. Its translation is CASRASEAGGDTGELFF.